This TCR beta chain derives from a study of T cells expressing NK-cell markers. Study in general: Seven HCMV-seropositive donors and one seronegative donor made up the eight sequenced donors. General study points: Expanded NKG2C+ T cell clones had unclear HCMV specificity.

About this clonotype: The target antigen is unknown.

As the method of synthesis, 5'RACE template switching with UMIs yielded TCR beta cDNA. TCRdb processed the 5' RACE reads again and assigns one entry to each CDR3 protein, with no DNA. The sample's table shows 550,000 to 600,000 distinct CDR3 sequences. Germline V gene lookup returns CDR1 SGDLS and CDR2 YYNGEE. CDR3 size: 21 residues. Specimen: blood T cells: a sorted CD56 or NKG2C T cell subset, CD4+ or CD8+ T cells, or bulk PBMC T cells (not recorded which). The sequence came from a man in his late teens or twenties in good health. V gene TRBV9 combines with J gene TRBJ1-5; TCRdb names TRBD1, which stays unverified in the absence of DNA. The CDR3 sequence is CASSVEDGGQGRIRSNQPQHF.